This T cell receptor (beta chain) stems from a study of T cells expressing NK-cell markers. For each CDR3 protein, TCRdb gives one entry from its re-call of the 5' RACE reads, without DNA. The sample table sets out about 370,000 distinct CDR3 sequences. CDR3 size: 16 residues. Germline CDR1 is LGHDT and CDR2 is YNNKEL (reference sequence). This sequence joins TRBV3-1 and TRBJ2-1; TCRdb selects TRBD2, and the lack of DNA leaves this call unchecked. This clonotype originated in a woman aged 45-60 years in good health. Sequencing was done on a sample of blood T cells: a sorted CD56 or NKG2C T cell subset, CD4+ or CD8+ T cells, or bulk PBMC T cells (not recorded which). CDR3 residues: CASSQSVTGVRAEQFF.